The present T cell receptor beta chain was sequenced within a study of human thymus T cells. Clones were read by immunoSEQ multiplex PCR, and TCRdb kept only the in-frame ones, dropping some. The repertoire has 57,000 or so clones, about 94% of them found once; the top ten carry around 5.9%. Half of the eight donors gave roughly 0.5-1 mL blood during surgery. Blood DNA came from all available leukocytes, not a fixed cell number. As to this clone: The antigen is undetermined.

Study-wide points: V and J genes seemed to be used with bias in thymic and blood repertoires.

Per the germline V gene, CDR1 is SGHTA and CDR2 is FQGTGA. Trimming cost V 1 base and J 1 base, with 4 bases left between them. The CDR3 is 14 residues long. The chain joins TRBV7-3 to TRBJ2-2; D is unclear. This receptor was identified in a boy younger than two with a congenital heart defect but otherwise immunologically healthy. The sequencing input was blood. The CDR3 sequence: CASSLNQNTGELFF. The CDR3 bases are TGTGCCAGCAGCTTAAACCAGAACACCGGGGAGCTGTTTTTT. The full variable domain, its missing parts supplied by reference TRBV7-3 and TRBJ2-2, is GAGVSQTPSNKVTEKGKYVELRCDPISGHTALYWYRQSLGQGPEFLIYFQGTGAADDSGLPNDRFFAVRPEGSVSTLKIQRTERGDSAVYLCASSLNQNTGELFFGEGSRLTVL.